Sequencing of this TCR beta chain was carried out in a study of T cell responses to AZD1222 COVID-19 vaccine. Study-level background: Researchers grouped second doses given at about 4 or about 12 weeks into one pool. Notes on the study in general: Baseline serostatus was positive in only six AZD1222 recipients. Dominant CD4 TCR responses targeted spike regions 160-218 and 743-854. In the spike-specific TCR repertoire, nearly half reportedly target unmutated variant regions.

This clone was recorded only once. Its antigen is unidentified. TCRdb keeps only in-frame clones here, not all; method: immunoSEQ multiplex PCR. The table includes more than 85,000 clones, 90% to 95% detected once. The V and J ends lost 5 bases and 7 bases, in that order; junction bases with no gene match: 5. This CDR3 has 13 residues. The V gene's germline CDR1 is LNHDA and CDR2 SQIVND (reference sequence). This TCR came from an adult in good health. The source was peripheral blood, collected on day 0 of AZD1222 vaccination. The V call is TRBV19, the J call TRBJ2-1, with TRBD2 matching over 7 bases. CDR3 protein: CASSVFGRNEQFF. The CDR3 DNA reads as TGTGCCAGTAGTGTATTCGGGAGGAATGAGCAGTTCTTC.